The 27 T cell receptor beta chains below were found in one sample sequenced in a study of cytomegalovirus exposure and HLA in healthy donors. Repertoires were generated with immunoSEQ multiplex PCR, while TCRdb's copy carries only in-frame clones and drops some. The table has some 170,000 clones, around 86% seen once. What was sequenced was PBMCs. These receptors originate from a man younger than 30 in good health and CMV-seropositive.

This clone was counted a single time. The chain has TRBV19 and TRBJ2-6; 8 positions match TRBD1. The trim removed 6 bases at V and 6 bases at J, leaving 16 bases unmatched. The V gene's germline CDR1 is LNHDA and CDR2 SQIVND (reference sequence). This CDR3 comprises 18 residues. CDR3 in DNA: TGTGCCAGTAGCGGCGGACAGGGCAGTACCATCCAGGCCAACGTCCTGACTTTC. Its protein product is CASSGGQGSTIQANVLTF.

This clone was observed a handful of times. The chain carries TRBV13 and TRBJ1-5; D is uncertain. This CDR3 contains 12 residues. Germline CDR1 and CDR2: PRHDT and FYEKMQ (reference sequence). Trimming took off 3 bases at V and 7 bases at J, with 7 bases between the two ends. The CDR3 loop is CASSLEGQPQHF. The CDR3 DNA follows: TGTGCCAGCAGCTTGGAGGGACAGCCCCAGCATTTT.

The rearrangement links TRBV7-2 to TRBJ1-1; 7 nucleotides align to TRBD1. Germline assignment: CDR1 SGHTA and CDR2 FQGNSA. J gave up 4 bases and V 4 bases, and 6 bases lay outside the gene matches. The CDR3 covers 14 residues. The CDR3 loop reads CASSSTGVGTEAFF. The CDR3 DNA follows: TGTGCCAGCAGCTCCACAGGGGTGGGCACTGAAGCTTTCTTT.

CDR3 amino acids: CASSEEASGHNEQFF. CDR3 bases: TGTGCCAGCAGTGAGGAGGCTAGCGGCCACAATGAGCAGTTCTTC. The chain joins TRBV6-4 to TRBJ2-1; 7 bases match TRBD2. Germline V gives CDR1 MRHNA, CDR2 SNTAGT. CDR3 length: 15 amino acids. J was trimmed by 5 bases and V by 3 bases; bases with no gene match: 7.

A single count supports this clone. The chain links TRBV7-9 to TRBJ2-1, with 8 nucleotides matching TRBD2. V lost 2 bases and J lost 1; bases outside the gene matches: 10. The CDR3 contains 18 residues. CDR1 is SEHNR and CDR2 is FQNEAQ in the germline V gene (reference sequence). Here the CDR3 DNA reads TGTGCCAGCAGCTTATTAGCGGGGAGCGACAGTTCCTACAATGAGCAGTTCTTC. This gives the protein CASSLLAGSDSSYNEQFF.

This sequence joins TRBV4-1 and TRBJ1-5; 7 bases fit TRBD1. This CDR3 has 15 residues. V lost 0 bases, J lost 9 bases, and 8 bases stayed unmatched. Germline V CDR1 and CDR2: MGHRA, YSYEKL. The CDR3 sequence is CASSQEAGGSRPQHF. The CDR3 bases are TGCGCCAGCAGCCAAGAGGCAGGGGGTTCACGGCCCCAGCATTTT.

This CDR3 reads CASIHGGQGGQPQHF. The CDR3 bases are TGTGCCAGCATTCACGGGGGGCAGGGCGGTCAGCCCCAGCATTTT. The chain carries TRBV28 and TRBJ1-5; TRBD1 is a possible D gene (6 bases). Germline lookup yields CDR1 MDHEN and CDR2 SYDVKM. V was shortened by 7 bases and J by 6 bases, with 19 bases between the two germline ends. The CDR3 extends over 15 amino acids.

This chain uses TRBV28 with TRBJ2-1; D might be TRBD2 (5 bases). This CDR3 is built from 14 residues. Trimming shortened V by 6 bases and J by 2 bases, and 11 bases separated the two germline ends. Germline CDR1 and CDR2: MDHEN and SYDVKM. The CDR3 loop is CASREETTYNEQFF. In DNA form, the CDR3 reads TGTGCCAGCAGGGAGGAGACGACCTACAATGAGCAGTTCTTC.

The chain carries TRBV29-1 and TRBJ2-1; 8 bases align to TRBD1. CDR3 length equals 13 residues. The ends lost 0 bases at V and 8 bases at J; junction bases unmatched: 3. Germline V gene data show CDR1 as SQVTM and CDR2 as ANQGSEA. The CDR3, as DNA: TGCAGCGTTGAAGATCACAGGGGGTATGAGCAGTTCTTC. Protein sequence: CSVEDHRGYEQFF.

The chain joins TRBV11-1 to TRBJ1-2; 8 positions match TRBD1. Germline trimming cut 5 bases from V and 1 base from J; bases unmatched to any gene: 6. The CDR3 runs to 15 residues. Germline CDR1 and CDR2: SGHAT and FQDESV (reference sequence). This CDR3 reads CASSLTTGVNYGYTF. CDR3 DNA sequence: TGTGCCAGCAGCCTAACGACAGGGGTTAACTATGGCTACACCTTC.

The chain couples TRBV2 to TRBJ2-5, with unresolved D. The CDR3 covers 16 residues. V lost 2 bases and J 1 base, leaving 14 bases between the germline ends. CDR1 and CDR2 (germline): SNHLY, FYNNEI. As DNA, the CDR3 is TGTGCCAGCAGTGAACCCAGTCTCAGGATCCAAGAGACCCAGTACTTC. Translated, it gives CASSEPSLRIQETQYF.

The V gene is TRBV4-3, the J gene TRBJ2-7, with 7 nucleotides matching TRBD2. This CDR3 has 16 residues. Germline V CDR1 and CDR2: LGHNA, YSLEER. J lost 1 base, V lost 0 bases, and 6 bases had no gene match. The CDR3 DNA reads TGCGCCAGCAGCCAAGATCGGGCGGGAGTGTCCTACGAGCAGTACTTC. The encoded protein is CASSQDRAGVSYEQYF.

CDR3 in DNA: TGCAGCGTTGGGATAGGGGCCCCGGGCAATCAGCCCCAGCATTTT. Protein: CSVGIGAPGNQPQHF. The gene calls are TRBV29-1 and TRBJ1-5; the D gene is possibly TRBD1 (5 bases). In germline, CDR1 is SQVTM, CDR2 ANQGSEA. CDR3 length: 15 amino acids. The V end lost 4 bases, the J end lost 2 bases, and 15 bases lay between the germline ends.

This sequence joins TRBV18 and TRBJ2-1; D possibly corresponds to TRBD1 (8 bases). The CDR3 sequence is 16 residues long. V lost 4 bases to trimming and J lost 3 bases, with 16 bases between them. From germline, CDR1 is KGHSH and CDR2 LQKENI. The CDR3 reads CASSHLNRGGYNEQFF. Written as DNA, the CDR3 is TGTGCCAGCTCACACCTAAACAGGGGGGGCTACAATGAGCAGTTCTTC.

The rearrangement links TRBV15 to TRBJ2-1, with 7 bases matching TRBD2. The CDR3 consists of 15 residues. Germline lookup yields CDR1 LNHNV and CDR2 YYDKDF (reference sequence). V was pared by 4 bases and J by 2 bases, with 5 bases of the junction left unmatched. CDR3 region: CATSTKLAAYNEQFF. CDR3 nucleotide sequence: TGTGCCACCAGCACTAAGCTAGCGGCCTACAATGAGCAGTTCTTC.

This clone was recorded a few times. The CDR3 sequence: CASSWDRGSNQPQHF. The CDR3 nucleotides read TGTGCCAGCAGTTGGGACAGGGGAAGCAATCAGCCCCAGCATTTT. V is TRBV7-2 and J is TRBJ1-5; 10 bases line up with TRBD1. The CDR3 totals 15 residues. The germline CDR1 and CDR2 sequences are SGHTA and FQGNSA. The V gene end was trimmed by 6 bases and the J gene end by 1 base; junction bases not matched to a gene: 3. The variable domain in full, with the rest retrieved from reference TRBV7-2 and TRBJ1-5, is GAGVSQSPSNKVTEKGKDVELRCDPISGHTALYWYRQSLGQGLEFLIYFQGNSAPDKSGLPSDRFSAERTGGSVSTLTIQRTQQEDSAVYLCASSWDRGSNQPQHFGDGTRLSIL.

This clone was detected once. The chain joins TRBV6-4 to TRBJ2-3; no firm D call. Germline loops: CDR1 MRHNA, CDR2 SNTAGT. V lost 0 bases to trimming and J lost 2 bases, with 9 bases between them. This CDR3 is 15 amino acids long. CDR3 sequence reads: CASSDSTGVTDTQYF. The DNA for the CDR3 is TGTGCCAGCAGTGACTCGACCGGAGTCACAGATACGCAGTATTTT.

The chain joins TRBV19 to TRBJ1-2, with 7 bases that match TRBD1. This CDR3 has 13 amino acids. The ends lost 0 bases at V and 5 bases at J; junction bases unmatched: 0. CDR1 is LNHDA and CDR2 is SQIVND in the germline V gene (reference sequence). Here the CDR3 DNA reads TGTGCCAGTAGTATAGAACAGGGGTATGGCTACACCTTC. Translated: CASSIEQGYGYTF.

The V call is TRBV29-1, the J call TRBJ2-3, with D hard to call. This CDR3 has 14 residues. Trimming shortened V by 3 bases and J by 0 bases, and 10 bases separated the two germline ends. Per germline, CDR1 SQVTM and CDR2 ANQGSEA. In DNA, the CDR3 is TGCAGCGTTGAGAGGTCTTTAAGCACAGATACGCAGTATTTT. Translation gives CSVERSLSTDTQYF.

This chain links TRBV6-1 with TRBJ2-4; 11 bases are a match to TRBD1. Trimming removed 4 bases from V and 3 bases from J; junction bases left unmatched: 2. CDR1 is MNHNS and CDR2 is SASEGT in the germline V gene. The CDR3 is 15 amino acids. The CDR3 nucleotides are TGTGCCAGCAGTGGGACAGGGGGCCTCAAAAACATTCAGTACTTC. As protein: CASSGTGGLKNIQYF.

This clone was seen a handful of times. This rearrangement joins TRBV7-2 to TRBJ1-2, with D unresolved. In germline, CDR1 is SGHTA, CDR2 FQGNSA. The length of the CDR3 is 12 residues. Trimming removed 3 bases at V and 3 bases at J, with 5 bases between. CDR3 protein: CASSFEYYGYTF. As DNA, the CDR3 is TGTGCCAGCAGCTTTGAGTACTATGGCTACACCTTC.

The J gene is TRBJ2-7, the V gene TRBV13, with no clear D. The CDR3 spans 14 residues. Germline CDR1 PRHDT, CDR2 FYEKMQ (reference sequence). Trimming pared 0 bases from V and 2 bases from J, leaving 8 bases between. This chain's CDR3 is CASSLGAQAYEQYF. In DNA, the CDR3 is TGTGCCAGCAGCTTAGGAGCCCAAGCCTACGAGCAGTACTTC.

In nucleotides, the CDR3 is TGTGCCAGCAGTGGCATCGGGGAGCTGTTTTTT. Translating gives CASSGIGELFF. The chain links TRBV6-5 to TRBJ2-2, with D uncertain. This CDR3 spans 11 amino acids. V gave up 5 bases and J gave up 7 bases, with 5 bases separating them. Germline-derived CDR1 and CDR2 are MNHEY and SVGAGI.

CDR3 DNA: TGTGCCAGCAGCTTAGCGGTCGGGATGGAGACCCAGTACTTC. This gives the protein CASSLAVGMETQYF. The V gene is TRBV7-9, the J gene TRBJ2-5; TRBD2 might be the D (5 bases). This CDR3 is 14 amino acids long. Germline values: CDR1 SEHNR, CDR2 FQNEAQ (reference sequence). Between the trimmed V and J ends, which lost 0 bases and 5 bases, there was a span of 10 bases.

A single count supports this clone. The chain is built from TRBV5-1 and TRBJ2-5, with 8 bases identical to TRBD1. Germline V gene lookup returns CDR1 SGHRS and CDR2 YFSETQ. CDR3 length: 13 residues. V gave up 5 bases and J gave up 7 bases; unmatched junction bases: 7. CDR3 DNA sequence: TGCGCCAGCAGTCTACAGGGGGATGTGACCCAGTACTTC. Amino acid sequence: CASSLQGDVTQYF. Full variable domain (outside the CDR3, taken from reference TRBV5-1 and TRBJ2-5): KAGVTQTPRYLIKTRGQQVTLSCSPISGHRSVSWYQQTPGQGLQFLFEYFSETQRNKGNFPGRFSGRQFSNSRSEMNVSTLELGDSALYLCASSLQGDVTQYFGPGTRLLVL.

The rearrangement joins TRBV28 to TRBJ2-1; D is perhaps TRBD2 (6 bases). The length of the CDR3 is 12 residues. Germline-derived CDR1 and CDR2 are MDHEN and SYDVKM. The germline V and J ends were trimmed by 5 bases and 7 bases, with 9 bases remaining between them. This CDR3 is CASSRRGNEQFF. For the CDR3, the DNA is TGTGCCAGCAGTCGGAGGGGTAATGAGCAGTTCTTC.

The sample holds one count of this clone. This chain uses TRBV11-2 with TRBJ2-3; D remains ambiguous. The germline CDR1 and CDR2 sequences are SGHAT and FQNNGV. The ends were cut back, 1 base at V and 15 bases at J, with 11 bases in the middle. CDR3 length: 11 amino acids. CDR3 residues: CASSLGLEPYF. The CDR3 DNA reads as TGTGCCAGCAGCTTAGGCCTAGAGCCCTATTTT.